A single sample gave rise to the 30 T cell receptor beta chains below, sequenced in a study of T cell changes during pregnancy in multiple sclerosis. Assay: immunoSEQ multiplex PCR; the TCRdb copy retains only in-frame clones and omits some. The sample consists of 65,000 to 85,000 clones, 85% to 95% of them appearing once. This sample comprised CD4+ T cells from peripheral blood mononuclear cells, obtained after pregnancy. These receptors all stem from a female donor with multiple sclerosis, enrolled in a pregnancy study.

The chain is built from TRBV28 and TRBJ2-7; 10 bases line up with TRBD2. The CDR3 sequence is 15 residues long. V shed 8 bases and J 7 bases; nucleotides not matched to a gene: 14. Germline CDR1 MDHEN, CDR2 SYDVKM. The chain's CDR3 is CASDSSGSPLEEQYF. CDR3 sequence (DNA): TGTGCCAGCGATTCTAGCGGGAGTCCCCTAGAGGAGCAGTACTTC.

The gene calls are TRBV19 and TRBJ1-1, with D maybe TRBD1 (5 bases). Trimming stripped 2 bases from V and 2 bases from J, with 9 bases between. CDR1 and CDR2 (germline): LNHDA, SQIVND (reference sequence). The CDR3 runs 14 residues. The CDR3 bases are TGTGCCAGTAGTATAAGACAGCCAAACACTGAAGCTTTCTTT. Amino acids: CASSIRQPNTEAFF.

J is TRBJ1-5 and V is TRBV28; TRBD1 aligns across 8 bases. V lost 9 bases and J lost 0; bases outside the gene matches: 10. This CDR3 comprises 16 residues. From germline, CDR1 is MDHEN and CDR2 SYDVKM. The CDR3 DNA reads as TGTGCCAGTTCGGGACAGGCCCGTTATAGCAATCAGCCCCAGCATTTT. Translated, it gives CASSGQARYSNQPQHF.

The chain carries TRBV6-5 and TRBJ1-2; D may be TRBD1 (6 bases). The V end was cut by 6 bases, the J end by 3 bases, with 17 bases between. Per the germline V gene, CDR1 is MNHEY and CDR2 is SVGAGI. The CDR3 is 15 amino acids. The CDR3 loop reads CASSKQGGADYGYTF. The CDR3 DNA reads TGTGCCAGCAGCAAACAGGGTGGCGCCGACTATGGCTACACCTTC.

V is TRBV5-1 and J is TRBJ1-4; D is unresolved. The CDR3 extends over 14 amino acids. With 0 bases removed from V and 6 bases from J, the gap between germline ends came to 9 bases. In germline, CDR1 is SGHRS, CDR2 YFSETQ. CDR3 bases: TGCGCCAGCAGCTTGGGGACGGGAGATGAAAAACTGTTTTTT. The encoded protein is CASSLGTGDEKLFF.

The chain combines TRBV7-2 with TRBJ2-1, with D maybe TRBD2 (6 bases). V lost 3 bases and J lost 7, with 13 bases in between. CDR1 is SGHTA, CDR2 FQGNSA, per germline. The CDR3 spans 14 residues. CDR3 sequence: CASSFDGGLNEQFF. In DNA form, the CDR3 reads TGTGCCAGCAGCTTTGACGGAGGGCTGAATGAGCAGTTCTTC.

This rearrangement joins TRBV2 to TRBJ2-5, with 10 bases fitting TRBD2. The J segment lost 2 bases and the V segment lost 4 bases, leaving 13 bases of the junction unmatched. The length of the CDR3 is 18 residues. In germline, CDR1 is SNHLY, CDR2 FYNNEI. Here the CDR3 reads CASSGVWVGLASQETQYF. The CDR3 DNA is TGTGCCAGCAGTGGGGTTTGGGTGGGACTAGCGTCACAAGAGACCCAGTACTTC.

CDR3 DNA sequence: TGTGCCAGCAGCTTCTCCGGGACAGGGCGTTTTCTTGAGCAGTTCTTC. This codes for CASSFSGTGRFLEQFF. The J gene is TRBJ2-1, the V gene TRBV7-2; 9 bases map to TRBD1. Looked up from germline, CDR1 is SGHTA and CDR2 is FQGNSA. V shed 3 bases and J 9 bases; nucleotides not matched to a gene: 12. CDR3 length: 16 amino acids. Together with reference TRBV7-2 and TRBJ2-1, the CDR3 gives the full variable domain: GAGVSQSPSNKVTEKGKDVELRCDPISGHTALYWYRQSLGQGLEFLIYFQGNSAPDKSGLPSDRFSAERTGGSVSTLTIQRTQQEDSAVYLCASSFSGTGRFLEQFFGPGTRLTVL.

The gene calls are TRBV5-1 and TRBJ1-1; 10 bases are a match to TRBD1. This CDR3 is built from 15 residues. Germline CDR1 SGHRS, CDR2 YFSETQ. The junction had 5 bases not matched to a gene; V was cut back by 3 bases and J by 3 bases. CDR3 amino acids: CASSSSTGGHTEAFF. The CDR3 bases are TGCGCCAGCAGCTCCTCGACAGGGGGCCACACTGAAGCTTTCTTT.

In regard to this clone: In the same sample, other DNA sequences code for this CDR3. This rearrangement joins TRBV4-1 to TRBJ1-2; 8 nucleotides line up with TRBD1. CDR1 is MGHRA, CDR2 YSYEKL, per germline. The CDR3 sequence is 15 residues long. Unmatched junction bases numbered 9, after V lost 4 bases and J lost 5 bases. In nucleotides, the CDR3 is TGCGCCAGCAGCCCAACCGGAGGGACAGGATATGGCTACACCTTC. This encodes CASSPTGGTGYGYTF.

Written as DNA, the CDR3 is TGCGCCAGCAGCCAACAGGGGGCGGACAATGAGCAGTTCTTC. It specifies CASSQQGADNEQFF. The chain employs TRBV5-1 and TRBJ2-1, with TRBD1 identical over 9 bases. Germline CDR1 is SGHRS and CDR2 is YFSETQ. V shed 4 bases and J 5 bases; nucleotides not matched to a gene: 4. The CDR3 loop spans 14 amino acids.

The V call is TRBV14, the J call TRBJ2-1; no clear D gene. The CDR3 is 16 residues long. With 7 bases removed from V and 1 base from J, the gap between germline ends came to 17 bases. The germline CDR1 and CDR2 sequences are SGHDN and FVKESK. CDR3 residues: CASTRPAADSYNEQFF. CDR3 nucleotides: TGTGCCAGCACCCGTCCTGCGGCTGATTCCTACAATGAGCAGTTCTTC.

The rearrangement uses TRBV7-6 and TRBJ2-3, with TRBD2 matching 7 bases. V lost 1 base to trimming and J lost 11 bases; unmatched junction nucleotides: 6. Germline-derived CDR1 and CDR2 are SGHVS and FNYEAQ. This CDR3 is 13 amino acids long. The DNA of the CDR3 is TGTGCCAGCAGCTTAGGACGGGGGGAGGTGCAGTATTTT. It codes for CASSLGRGEVQYF.

CDR3 loop: CAWSVGGAGQPQHF. CDR3 sequence (DNA): TGTGCCTGGAGTGTAGGGGGGGCTGGTCAGCCCCAGCATTTT. The chain has TRBV30 and TRBJ1-5; tentatively, D is TRBD1 (6 bases). V lost 0 bases and J 6 bases, leaving 12 bases between the germline ends. CDR3 size: 14 residues. CDR1 and CDR2 from the germline V gene are GTSNPN and SVGIG (reference sequence).

The chain carries TRBV28 and TRBJ1-5; no definite D call. V lost 9 bases and J lost 0, with 9 bases in between. The CDR3 is 13 residues long. From germline, CDR1 is MDHEN and CDR2 SYDVKM. CDR3 amino acids: CARRVGSNQPQHF. CDR3 coding DNA: TGTGCCAGACGGGTGGGTAGCAATCAGCCCCAGCATTTT.

The gene calls are TRBV30 and TRBJ2-3; D perhaps matches TRBD1 (6 bases). Germline V gives CDR1 GTSNPN, CDR2 SVGIG (reference sequence). The V and J ends lost 3 bases and 3 bases respectively, with 7 bases between them. This CDR3 has 12 amino acids. The CDR3 DNA sequence: TGTGCCTGGAGCAGGGGAACAGATACGCAGTATTTT. The encoded protein is CAWSRGTDTQYF. Filled out from reference TRBV30 and TRBJ2-3, the complete variable domain reads SQTIHQWPATLVQPVGSPLSLECTVEGTSNPNLYWYRQAAGRGLQLLFYSVGIGQISSEVPQNLSASRPQDRQFILSSKKLLLSDSGFYLCAWSRGTDTQYFGPGTRLTVL.

V is TRBV7-2 and J is TRBJ2-7, with 7 nucleotides matching TRBD1. The germline CDR1 and CDR2 sequences are SGHTA and FQGNSA. V was clipped by 4 bases and J by 5 bases; unmatched bases: 11. This CDR3 region has 15 residues. The CDR3 DNA follows: TGTGCCAGCAGCTCTTCGTCCCGGGACAGTCACGAGCAGTACTTC. Translating gives CASSSSSRDSHEQYF.

This clone has a handful of counts. The chain links TRBV15 to TRBJ2-1, with a weak D call TRBD2 (6 bases). The CDR3 contains 17 residues. The germline V and J ends were trimmed by 3 bases and 1 base, with 16 bases remaining between them. Germline loops: CDR1 LNHNV, CDR2 YYDKDF (reference sequence). DNA for the CDR3: TGTGCCACCAGCAGGGGAGTAGCGGATATATCCTACAATGAGCAGTTCTTC. The encoded protein is CATSRGVADISYNEQFF.

A single count supports this clone. The chain couples TRBV5-4 to TRBJ2-3; 7 nucleotides match TRBD2. With 2 bases clipped from V and 4 bases from J, the junction kept 1 base outside the gene matches. The CDR3 covers 13 residues. Germline CDR1 reads SGHNT; CDR2 reads YYREEE (reference sequence). The CDR3 DNA follows: TGTGCCAGCAGCTTCCGGGGGGCAGATACGCAGTATTTT. Encoded protein: CASSFRGADTQYF.

This chain uses TRBV19 with TRBJ1-2; tentative D call: TRBD1 (6 bases). The germline V gene has CDR1 LNHDA and CDR2 SQIVND (reference sequence). The CDR3 is 15 amino acids. The ends were cut back, 2 bases at V and 6 bases at J, with 16 bases in the middle. The CDR3 coding sequence is TGTGCCAGTAGTATACTCCGCGGGGGGGCTGATGGCTACACCTTC. This codes for CASSILRGGADGYTF.

The chain is built from TRBV30 and TRBJ2-4; 8 nucleotides align to TRBD1. Per germline, CDR1 GTSNPN and CDR2 SVGIG (reference sequence). The CDR3 is 13 residues long. The trim removed 5 bases at V and 13 bases at J, leaving 13 bases unmatched. The CDR3 nucleotides read TGTGCCTGGGCCCCCCGGGACAGGTGGCTGCAGTACTTC. It translates to CAWAPRDRWLQYF.

With respect to this clone: Its ends do not fully match the called genes, so a read error is possible. V gene TRBV6-1 combines with J gene TRBJ2-7; 8 bases match TRBD2. CDR3 size: 12 residues. Germline V gene lookup returns CDR1 MNHNS and CDR2 SASEGT. CDR3 DNA: TGTGCCACCCGCTATAACCCGGGACTAGTAGTCTTC. Its translation: CATRYNPGLVVF.

The genes are TRBV6-5 and TRBJ1-1, with 7 bases lining up with TRBD1. Trimming took 3 bases from V and 7 from J; bases not matched to a gene: 8. CDR3 length equals 14 residues. Germline V CDR1 and CDR2: MNHEY, SVGAGI. CDR3 sequence reads: CASSYSPGQIEAFF. The CDR3 coding sequence is TGTGCCAGCAGTTATTCTCCGGGACAGATTGAAGCTTTCTTT.

The J gene is TRBJ2-2, the V gene TRBV29-1, with TRBD2 identical over 13 bases. CDR3 length: 16 amino acids. Germline V gene lookup returns CDR1 SQVTM and CDR2 ANQGSEA. V dropped 7 bases and J dropped 2; count of bases not matched to a gene: 7. The CDR3: CSASTSGGANTGELFF. DNA for the CDR3: TGCAGCGCCTCAACTAGCGGGGGGGCAAACACCGGGGAGCTGTTTTTT.

The chain combines TRBV18 with TRBJ1-2, with a possible D match to TRBD1 (6 bases). Germline CDR1 KGHSH, CDR2 LQKENI. The ends were cut back, 6 bases at V and 4 bases at J, with 18 bases in the middle. The CDR3 is 15 residues long. Written as DNA, the CDR3 is TGTGCCAGCTCCATAAACAGGGATGGAGGCTATGGCTACACCTTC. Amino acid sequence: CASSINRDGGYGYTF.

This rearrangement joins TRBV5-6 to TRBJ1-3, with D possibly TRBD1 on 5 matching bases. The CDR3 loop spans 16 amino acids. In germline, CDR1 is SGHDT, CDR2 YYEEEE. V was pared by 3 bases and J by 0 bases, with 13 bases between. The CDR3 sequence: CASSSTDISSGNTIYF. The CDR3 DNA reads TGTGCCAGCAGCTCAACGGACATTTCCTCTGGAAACACCATATATTTT.

The sample holds one count of this clone. V is TRBV30 and J is TRBJ1-3; 10 bases map to TRBD1. V gave up 1 base and J gave up 4 bases; unmatched junction bases: 7. CDR1 GTSNPN and CDR2 SVGIG come from the germline V gene (reference sequence). CDR3 size: 16 residues. Here the CDR3 reads CAWSGRWGQGGNTIYF. CDR3 nucleotide sequence: TGTGCCTGGAGTGGAAGATGGGGACAGGGGGGAAACACCATATATTTT.

The chain carries TRBV10-3 and TRBJ1-2; D not resolved. Germline V lookup: CDR1 ENHRY, CDR2 SYGVKD. Trimming stripped 0 bases from V and 8 bases from J, with 7 bases between. The CDR3 has 12 residues. CDR3 DNA: TGTGCCATCAGTGAGTCGACTCGAGGCTACACCTTC. It codes for CAISESTRGYTF.

This clone was picked up one time. The rearrangement joins TRBV27 to TRBJ1-1; D call uncertain. With 3 bases removed from V and 1 base from J, the gap between germline ends came to 6 bases. The CDR3 loop spans 13 amino acids. Germline assignment: CDR1 MNHEY and CDR2 SMNVEV (reference sequence). This chain's CDR3 is CASSFRRNTEAFF. CDR3 sequence (DNA): TGTGCCAGCAGTTTCCGCAGGAACACTGAAGCTTTCTTT.

The chain uses TRBV29-1 and TRBJ2-5; 10 bases are shared with TRBD2. Trimming cost V 6 bases and J 2 bases; bases outside gene matches: 9. This CDR3 contains 15 residues. Germline-derived CDR1 and CDR2 are SQVTM and ANQGSEA. Written as DNA, the CDR3 is TGCAGCGTAAAAATTAGCGGGAGGAATCAAGAGACCCAGTACTTC. Amino acids: CSVKISGRNQETQYF.